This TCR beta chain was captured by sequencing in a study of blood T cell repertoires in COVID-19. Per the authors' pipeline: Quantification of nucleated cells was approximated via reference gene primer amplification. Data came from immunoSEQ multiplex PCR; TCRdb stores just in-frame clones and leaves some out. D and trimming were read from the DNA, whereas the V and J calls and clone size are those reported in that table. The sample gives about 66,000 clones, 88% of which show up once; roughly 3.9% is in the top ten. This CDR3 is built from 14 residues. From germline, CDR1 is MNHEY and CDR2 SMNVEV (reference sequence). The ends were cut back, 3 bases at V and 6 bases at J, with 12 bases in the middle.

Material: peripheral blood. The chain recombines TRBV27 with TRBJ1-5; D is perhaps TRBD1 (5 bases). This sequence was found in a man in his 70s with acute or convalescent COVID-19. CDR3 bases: TGTGCCAGCAGTTTGGGAGGGGAAGGTCAGCCCCAGCATTTT. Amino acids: CASSLGGEGQPQHF.